Presented here are 12 T cell receptor beta chains from one specimen sequenced in a study of glioma-infiltrating T cells. The iRepertoire nested amplicon-rescue multiplex PCR amplified TCR alpha and beta CDR3s from RNA. TCRdb analysed the multiplex PCR reads with MiXCR anew, one entry per CDR3 protein. The sample includes more than 350,000 distinct CDR3 sequences, 41% of them seen just once. Sequencing input: glioma tissue, nonneoplastic brain tissue, or PBMCs (not recorded which). The receptors originated from a human donor with low-grade glioma or glioblastoma, undergoing nonglioma brain surgery, or in good health (not recorded which).

Only a few counts were recorded for this clonotype. With a much larger clone just one base away, this may be a read error. The CDR3 spells CASSFLLRNEQLF. DNA of the CDR3: TGTGCCAGCAGTTTCCTCTTGCGGAATGAGCAGCTCTTC. The chain carries TRBV27 and TRBJ2-1; no definite D call. The V gene's germline CDR1 is MNHEY and CDR2 SMNVEV (reference sequence). The CDR3 runs to 13 residues.

This chain uses TRBV6-2 or TRBV6-3 with TRBJ1-2; unclear D gene. CDR3 size: 12 residues. The germline CDR1 and CDR2 sequences are MNHEY and SVGEGT. Trimming took 5 bases from V and 8 from J, leaving 12 bases between them. The CDR3 loop is CASSMNRLGYTF. CDR3 nucleotide sequence: TGTGCCAGCAGTATGAACCGCCTCGGCTACACCTTC.

The V gene is TRBV12-3 or TRBV12-4, the J gene TRBJ1-1; D is uncertain. Between the trimmed V and J ends, which lost 5 bases and 1 base, there was a span of 11 bases. The CDR3 contains 14 residues. The CDR3 sequence is CASSSTVSNTEAFF. The CDR3 DNA sequence: TGTGCCAGCAGTAGCACCGTGTCGAACACTGAAGCTTTCTTT.

The chain couples TRBV28 to TRBJ2-2; TRBD1 aligns across 7 bases. The CDR3 runs to 17 residues. Germline V gene lookup returns CDR1 MDHEN and CDR2 SYDVKM. V lost 3 bases to trimming and J lost 4 bases; unmatched junction nucleotides: 11. The CDR3 loop reads CASSFLWTGDLTGELFF. The DNA for the CDR3 is TGTGCCAGCAGTTTTTTATGGACAGGTGATCTCACCGGGGAGCTGTTTTTT.

This clonotype was counted only a few times. The chain combines TRBV4-2 with TRBJ1-2; D gene ambiguous. From germline, CDR1 is LGHNA and CDR2 YNFKEQ. CDR3 length equals 16 residues. Deletions cut 0 bases from V and 4 bases from J, with 15 bases between. CDR3 DNA: TGTGCCAGCAGCCAAGATGAGGCGCAGGTTGCCTATGGCTACACCTTC. Encoded protein: CASSQDEAQVAYGYTF.

CDR3 sequence reads: CASRAPGQGHYGYTYTF. CDR3 nucleotides: TGCGCCAGCAGAGCACCGGGACAGGGGCACTATGGCTACACCTACACCTTC. The rearrangement links TRBV4-1 to TRBJ1-2; 10 bases are a match to TRBD1. The CDR3 is 17 residues long. Germline V gene lookup returns CDR1 MGHRA and CDR2 YSYEKL. Unmatched junction bases numbered 20, after V lost 6 bases and J lost 10 bases.

Many counts were recorded for this clonotype. The gene calls are TRBV28 and TRBJ2-7; 7 bases are shared with TRBD2. Germline V gives CDR1 MDHEN, CDR2 SYDVKM. Unmatched junction bases numbered 14, after V lost 4 bases and J lost 5 bases. The CDR3 length is 16 residues. For the CDR3, the DNA is TGTGCCAGCAGTTATGCCCCCCACTCCCGGGAGGACGAGCAGTACTTC. Amino acids: CASSYAPHSREDEQYF.

V gene TRBV28 combines with J gene TRBJ1-5, with 7 bases identical to TRBD1. Germline CDR1 MDHEN, CDR2 SYDVKM. CDR3 length: 15 residues. The V and J ends lost 8 bases and 3 bases, in that order; junction bases with no gene match: 10. The CDR3: CASPIRDSFNQPQHF. CDR3 DNA: TGTGCCAGCCCAATTAGGGACAGTTTCAATCAGCCCCAGCATTTT.

As concerns this clonotype: An end of the junction does not agree with germline; a read error may underlie this. The chain combines TRBV20-1 with TRBJ1-1; weak D call: TRBD1 (5 bases). The CDR3 runs 13 residues. Germline loops: CDR1 DFQATT, CDR2 SNEGSKA (reference sequence). CDR3 DNA sequence: TGCAGTCCTAGAATGGGGCAGATGACTGAAGCTTTCTTT. This gives the protein CSPRMGQMTEAFF.

Regarding this clonotype: Possible read error: a much larger clone is one base away. The CDR3 nucleotides read TGTGCCAGCAACACGACAGCCGATCCTTATGGCTACACCTTC. Translation: CASNTTADPYGYTF. This sequence joins TRBV7-9 and TRBJ1-2; a weak D match, TRBD1 (5 bases). V was trimmed by 7 bases and J by 5 bases, leaving 17 bases between them. The CDR3 has 14 residues. Germline CDR1 and CDR2: SEHNR and FQNEAQ (reference sequence).

The J gene is TRBJ2-3, the V gene TRBV2; 7 bases fit TRBD2. This CDR3 is 12 amino acids long. Germline loops: CDR1 SNHLY, CDR2 FYNNEI. V trimming: 6 bases; J trimming: 8 bases; junction bases outside the gene matches: 5. CDR3 sequence reads: CASSEGRATQYF. CDR3 DNA sequence: TGTGCCAGCAGCGAGGGGAGGGCTACGCAGTATTTT.

The chain recombines TRBV15 with TRBJ2-3, with 8 bases fitting TRBD1. J lost 5 bases, V lost 1 base, and 5 bases had no gene match. CDR3 length equals 15 residues. Germline-derived CDR1 and CDR2 are LNHNV and YYDKDF (reference sequence). CDR3 bases: TGTGCCACCAGCAGAGTTGACAGGGGAAAAGATACGCAGTATTTT. It is translated as CATSRVDRGKDTQYF.